Presented here are 23 T cell receptor beta chains from one specimen sequenced in a study of response to subunit inactivated influenza vaccine. TCRdb itself ran the RT-PCR reads through MiXCR, one entry per CDR3 protein. The sample lists approximately 730,000 distinct CDR3 sequences; more than 11% were seen once. The sequences come from PBMCs from blood, collected 14 days before vaccination. The receptors derive from a man aged 50-60 years who received an inactivated influenza vaccine.

This clonotype came up a few times. The chain has TRBV27 and TRBJ2-1; D remains ambiguous. V shed 4 bases and J shed 6 bases, with 10 bases lying between them. CDR3 size: 13 residues. Germline CDR1 MNHEY, CDR2 SMNVEV (reference sequence). The CDR3, as DNA: TGTGCCAGCAGTTCCGTAGCTAGCAATGAGCAGTTCTTC. Amino acids: CASSSVASNEQFF.

J is TRBJ1-2 and V is TRBV20-1; maybe TRBD1 (6 bases). The CDR3 contains 13 residues. The V end lost 5 bases, the J end lost 3 bases, and 13 bases lay between the germline ends. Looked up from germline, CDR1 is DFQATT and CDR2 is SNEGSKA (reference sequence). The CDR3 DNA reads TGCAGTGCTGGCACGGGACAATACTATGGCTACACCTTC. This codes for CSAGTGQYYGYTF.

This sequence joins TRBV11-2 and TRBJ1-6; D is undetermined. CDR3 length: 14 residues. Per germline, CDR1 SGHAT and CDR2 FQNNGV. Trimming left V 0 bases short and J 7 bases short, with 7 bases between. The CDR3 reads CASSLDSGNSPLHF. CDR3 bases: TGTGCCAGCAGCTTAGACTCGGGGAATTCACCCCTCCACTTT.

This clonotype was counted only a few times. This chain uses TRBV7-2 with TRBJ2-2, with D unresolved. In germline, CDR1 is SGHTA, CDR2 FQGNSA. Trimming shortened V by 3 bases and J by 5 bases, and 10 bases separated the two germline ends. CDR3 length equals 14 residues. The CDR3 DNA is TGTGCCAGCAGCTTTGGTGGGCTTACCGGGGAGCTGTTTTTT. This encodes CASSFGGLTGELFF.

The rearrangement uses TRBV28 and TRBJ2-7, with D uncertain. Germline values: CDR1 MDHEN, CDR2 SYDVKM. Trimming cost V 3 bases and J 2 bases, with 11 bases left between them. The CDR3 runs 14 residues. CDR3 DNA sequence: TGTGCCAGCAGTTTCCCCCAGAGTACCTACGAGCAGTACTTC. Protein sequence: CASSFPQSTYEQYF.

This clonotype occurred a few times. V usage is TRBV7-9 and J usage is TRBJ1-1; D is uncertain. CDR3 size: 14 residues. Germline loops: CDR1 SEHNR, CDR2 FQNEAQ (reference sequence). Trimming shortened V by 2 bases and J by 0 bases, and 7 bases separated the two germline ends. CDR3: CASSLRTMNTEAFF. Here the CDR3 DNA reads TGTGCCAGCAGCTTACGGACCATGAACACTGAAGCTTTCTTT.

The chain recombines TRBV20-1 with TRBJ2-3; the match to TRBD2 covers 11 bases. The CDR3 covers 19 residues. V dropped 6 bases and J dropped 2; count of bases not matched to a gene: 19. Germline V gene lookup returns CDR1 DFQATT and CDR2 SNEGSKA (reference sequence). CDR3 sequence (DNA): TGCAGTGCAAGCCTAGCGGGAGGACGAGCTCCAATCTACACAGATACGCAGTATTTT. Amino acids: CSASLAGGRAPIYTDTQYF.

This clonotype was recorded at least ten times. In DNA, the CDR3 is TGTGCCAGCAGTTTTAGGACAGGTCAAGAGACCCAGTACTTC. Amino acids: CASSFRTGQETQYF. The V and J genes are TRBV12-3 or TRBV12-4 and TRBJ2-5; 7 bases fit TRBD1. CDR3 length equals 14 residues. The ends lost 3 bases at V and 2 bases at J; junction bases unmatched: 3.

The V and J genes are TRBV6-2 or TRBV6-3 and TRBJ1-5, with a possible D match to TRBD1 (6 bases). Germline V CDR1 and CDR2: MNHEY, SVGEGT. With 6 bases removed from V and 2 bases from J, the gap between germline ends came to 23 bases. CDR3 length: 18 residues. The CDR3 nucleotides read TGTGCCAGCAGGAGCCCATCACAGGGTACATTCGGCAATCAGCCCCAGCATTTT. Encoded protein: CASRSPSQGTFGNQPQHF.

The rearrangement uses TRBV7-2 and TRBJ2-1; 9 nucleotides align to TRBD2. Germline lookup yields CDR1 SGHTA and CDR2 FQGNSA. Trimming cost V 6 bases and J 9 bases; bases outside gene matches: 12. The CDR3 extends over 15 amino acids. The CDR3 loop is CASSQSGRSVVEQFF. The DNA for the CDR3 is TGTGCCAGCAGTCAGAGCGGGAGGTCCGTCGTTGAGCAGTTCTTC.

This clonotype has ten or more counts. V gene TRBV12-3 or TRBV12-4 combines with J gene TRBJ2-1; no reliable D call. V lost 3 bases and J lost 0, with 9 bases in between. The CDR3 is 15 residues long. The CDR3 DNA sequence: TGTGCCAGCAGTTTTACGGGTAGCTCCTACAATGAGCAGTTCTTC. Residues: CASSFTGSSYNEQFF.

This clonotype was seen more than once but under ten times. V usage is TRBV5-1 and J usage is TRBJ2-5; the D gene is possibly TRBD1 (7 bases). The germline V and J ends were trimmed by 4 bases and 7 bases, with 20 bases remaining between them. Per germline, CDR1 SGHRS and CDR2 YFSETQ. CDR3 length equals 15 residues. The CDR3 nucleotides are TGCGCCAGCAGCCTGGGACAGCCCGGGGGTGGGACCCAGTACTTC. It encodes CASSLGQPGGGTQYF.

This clonotype was counted only a few times. The gene calls are TRBV24-1 and TRBJ2-1, with no clear D. V was pared by 3 bases and J by 8 bases, with 7 bases between. The V gene's germline CDR1 is KGHDR and CDR2 SFDVKD. The CDR3 has 12 residues. This CDR3 reads CATSDPGYEQFF. The CDR3, as DNA: TGTGCCACCAGTGATCCCGGGTATGAGCAGTTCTTC.

This sequence joins TRBV3-1 and TRBJ1-2; unclear D gene. V lost 1 base to trimming and J lost 4 bases, with 10 bases between them. The CDR3 loop spans 14 amino acids. Germline values: CDR1 LGHDT, CDR2 YNNKEL (reference sequence). CDR3 sequence (DNA): TGTGCCAGCAGCCAAGCGGCCATGGGCTATGGCTACACCTTC. It codes for CASSQAAMGYGYTF.

This clonotype has a count of ten or more. The chain combines TRBV4-3 with TRBJ1-6; D not resolved. V was cut by 0 bases and J by 7 bases, with 13 bases left in between. Germline CDR1 reads LGHNA; CDR2 reads YSLEER. The CDR3 is made up of 16 amino acids. The CDR3 here is CASSQEYPGNNSPLHF. DNA for the CDR3: TGCGCCAGCAGCCAAGAATATCCGGGGAACAATTCACCCCTCCACTTT.

This clonotype has a handful of counts. The chain is built from TRBV5-1 and TRBJ1-1; D might be TRBD1 (5 bases). Germline V lookup: CDR1 SGHRS, CDR2 YFSETQ. Trimming shortened V by 4 bases and J by 10 bases, and 11 bases separated the two germline ends. CDR3 size: 11 residues. CDR3 in DNA: TGCGCCAGCAGCGGCGGGGGAGGAGCTTTCTTT. It yields the protein CASSGGGGAFF.

This clonotype was seen more than once but under ten times. The chain has TRBV20-1 and TRBJ2-7; the D is unclear. Germline CDR1 DFQATT, CDR2 SNEGSKA (reference sequence). V lost 6 bases and J lost 0, with 15 bases in between. The CDR3 covers 14 residues. The DNA of the CDR3 is TGCAGTGCCCTTACCCCGGAGAGCTCCTACGAGCAGTACTTC. Translated: CSALTPESSYEQYF.

The chain is built from TRBV27 and TRBJ2-7; 8 bases map to TRBD2. Germline trimming cut 8 bases from V and 0 bases from J; bases unmatched to any gene: 15. Germline V gives CDR1 MNHEY, CDR2 SMNVEV (reference sequence). The CDR3 is 17 amino acids. Here the CDR3 reads CASHPQAGASGSYEQYF. As DNA, the CDR3 is TGTGCCAGCCACCCCCAAGCGGGAGCGAGTGGCTCCTACGAGCAGTACTTC.

This clonotype was detected ten times or more. V usage is TRBV4-2 and J usage is TRBJ2-7; 15 bases line up with TRBD2. CDR3 length: 17 amino acids. Germline V gives CDR1 LGHNA, CDR2 YNFKEQ. V lost 2 bases to trimming and J lost 4 bases; unmatched junction nucleotides: 6. CDR3: CASSQRTSGRALYEQYF. Here the CDR3 DNA reads TGTGCCAGCAGCCAACGGACTAGCGGGAGGGCCTTGTACGAGCAGTACTTC.

The chain is built from TRBV7-8 and TRBJ2-3; TRBD1 aligns across 8 bases. Germline V lookup: CDR1 SGHVS, CDR2 FQNEAQ. J gave up 4 bases and V 2 bases, and 8 bases lay outside the gene matches. This CDR3 has 16 amino acids. This CDR3 reads CASSLLDRGVADTQYF. The CDR3 nucleotides read TGTGCCAGCAGCTTACTCGACAGGGGCGTAGCAGATACGCAGTATTTT.

V and J are TRBV7-9 and TRBJ2-7; 8 bases fit TRBD2. The CDR3 has 13 residues. CDR1 is SEHNR and CDR2 is FQNEAQ in the germline V gene (reference sequence). V trimming: 1 base; J trimming: 9 bases; junction bases outside the gene matches: 5. The CDR3 nucleotides are TGTGCCAGCAGCTTAGAATTAGGACTAGCGCAGTACTTC. Its protein product is CASSLELGLAQYF.

The rearrangement joins TRBV28 to TRBJ2-5; 12 positions agree with TRBD2. The V segment lost 5 bases and the J segment 5 bases; nucleotides outside the gene matches: 9. Germline CDR1 reads MDHEN; CDR2 reads SYDVKM. There are 16 residues in the CDR3. The CDR3 DNA is TGTGCCAGCAGTATACCAGGACTAGCGGGGTGGGAGACCCAGTACTTC. This gives the protein CASSIPGLAGWETQYF.

Written as DNA, the CDR3 is TGTGCCAGCAGCCAACCCTCGGGACTAGCGGGAGGTACCCAGTACTTC. It translates to CASSQPSGLAGGTQYF. V gene TRBV7-2 combines with J gene TRBJ2-5; 15 bases align to TRBD2. The J segment lost 8 bases and the V segment lost 5 bases, leaving 9 bases of the junction unmatched. The CDR3 loop spans 16 amino acids. CDR1 SGHTA and CDR2 FQGNSA come from the germline V gene.